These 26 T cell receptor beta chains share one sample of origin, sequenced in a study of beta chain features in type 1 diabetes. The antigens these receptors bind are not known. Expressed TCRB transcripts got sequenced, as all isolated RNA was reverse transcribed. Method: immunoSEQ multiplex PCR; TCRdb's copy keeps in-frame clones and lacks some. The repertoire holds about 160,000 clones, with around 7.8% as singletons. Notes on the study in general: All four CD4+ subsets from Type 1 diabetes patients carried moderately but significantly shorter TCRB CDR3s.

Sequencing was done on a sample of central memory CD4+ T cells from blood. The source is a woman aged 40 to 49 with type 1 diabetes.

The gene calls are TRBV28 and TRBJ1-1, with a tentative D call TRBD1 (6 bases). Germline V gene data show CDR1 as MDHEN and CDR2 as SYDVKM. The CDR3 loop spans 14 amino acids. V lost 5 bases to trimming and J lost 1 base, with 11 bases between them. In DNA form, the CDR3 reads TGTGCCAGCAGTGAGATCAGGGGGAACACTGAAGCTTTCTTT. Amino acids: CASSEIRGNTEAFF.

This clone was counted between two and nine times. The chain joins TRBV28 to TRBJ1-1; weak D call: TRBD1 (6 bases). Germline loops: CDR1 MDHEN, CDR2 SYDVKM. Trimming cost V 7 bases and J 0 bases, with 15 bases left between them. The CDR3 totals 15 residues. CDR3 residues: CASTGGNSMNTEAFF. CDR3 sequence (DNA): TGTGCCAGCACTGGGGGCAACTCCATGAACACTGAAGCTTTCTTT.

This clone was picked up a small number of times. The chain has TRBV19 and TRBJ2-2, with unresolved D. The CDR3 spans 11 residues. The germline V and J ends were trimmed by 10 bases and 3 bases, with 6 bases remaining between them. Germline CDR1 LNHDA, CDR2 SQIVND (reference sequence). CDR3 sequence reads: CATRDTGELFF. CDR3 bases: TGTGCCACCCGGGACACCGGGGAGCTGTTTTTT.

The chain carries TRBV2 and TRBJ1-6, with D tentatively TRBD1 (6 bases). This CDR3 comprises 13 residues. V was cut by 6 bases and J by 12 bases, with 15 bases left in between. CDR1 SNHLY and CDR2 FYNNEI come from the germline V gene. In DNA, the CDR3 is TGTGCCAGCAGCGCGAACAGGGAAATACCCCTCCACTTT. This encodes CASSANREIPLHF.

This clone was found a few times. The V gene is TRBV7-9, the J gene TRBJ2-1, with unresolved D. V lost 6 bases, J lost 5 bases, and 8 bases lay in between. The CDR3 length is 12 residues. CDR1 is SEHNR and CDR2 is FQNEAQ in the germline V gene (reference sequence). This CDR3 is CASRVLDNEQFF. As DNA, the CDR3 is TGTGCCAGCAGGGTGCTAGACAATGAGCAGTTCTTC.

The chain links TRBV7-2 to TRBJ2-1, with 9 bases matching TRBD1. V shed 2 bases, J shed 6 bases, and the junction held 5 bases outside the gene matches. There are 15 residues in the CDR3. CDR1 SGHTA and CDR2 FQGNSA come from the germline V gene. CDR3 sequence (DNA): TGTGCCAGCAGCTTATGGGACAGGGTGGGCAATGAGCAGTTCTTC. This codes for CASSLWDRVGNEQFF.

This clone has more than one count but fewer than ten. The CDR3 here is CASSGGTSGLAKNIQYF. CDR3 nucleotide sequence: TGTGCCAGCAGTGGAGGGACTAGCGGGCTAGCCAAAAACATTCAGTACTTC. The V call is TRBV2, the J call TRBJ2-4; TRBD2 matches at 12 bases. The germline V gene encodes CDR1 SNHLY and CDR2 FYNNEI. The CDR3 extends over 17 amino acids. J gave up 0 bases and V 4 bases, and 4 bases lay outside the gene matches.

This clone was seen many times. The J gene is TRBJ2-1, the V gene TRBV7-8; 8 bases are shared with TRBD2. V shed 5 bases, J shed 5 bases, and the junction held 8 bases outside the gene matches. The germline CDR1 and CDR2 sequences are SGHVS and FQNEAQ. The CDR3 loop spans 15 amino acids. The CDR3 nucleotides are TGTGCCAGCAGCCGGACTAGCCATACAAACAATGAGCAGTTCTTC. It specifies CASSRTSHTNNEQFF.

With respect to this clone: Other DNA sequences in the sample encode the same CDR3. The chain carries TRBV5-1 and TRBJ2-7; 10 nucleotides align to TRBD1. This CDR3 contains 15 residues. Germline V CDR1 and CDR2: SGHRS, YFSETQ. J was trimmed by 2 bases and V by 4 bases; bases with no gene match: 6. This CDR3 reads CASSPSGTGAYEQYF. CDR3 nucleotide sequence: TGCGCCAGCAGCCCGTCAGGGACAGGGGCCTACGAGCAGTACTTC.

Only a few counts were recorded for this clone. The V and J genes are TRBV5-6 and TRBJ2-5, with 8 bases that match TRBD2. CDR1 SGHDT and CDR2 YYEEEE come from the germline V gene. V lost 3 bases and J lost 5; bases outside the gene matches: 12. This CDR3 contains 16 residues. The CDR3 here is CASSSVVGRGEETQYF. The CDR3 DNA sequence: TGTGCCAGCAGCTCCGTGGTCGGGAGGGGAGAGGAGACCCAGTACTTC.

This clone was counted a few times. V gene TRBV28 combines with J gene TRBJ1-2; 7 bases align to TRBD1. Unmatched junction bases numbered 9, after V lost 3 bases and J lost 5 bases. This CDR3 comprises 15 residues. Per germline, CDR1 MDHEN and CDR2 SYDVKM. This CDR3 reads CASSFSGQRKYGYTF. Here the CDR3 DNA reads TGTGCCAGCAGTTTTTCGGGACAGCGGAAATATGGCTACACCTTC.

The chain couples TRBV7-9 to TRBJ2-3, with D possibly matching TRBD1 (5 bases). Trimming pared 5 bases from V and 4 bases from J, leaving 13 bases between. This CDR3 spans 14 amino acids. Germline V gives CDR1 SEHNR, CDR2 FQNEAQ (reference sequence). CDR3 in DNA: TGTGCCAGCAGCCCTCAGACAGCCTCAGATACGCAGTATTTT. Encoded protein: CASSPQTASDTQYF. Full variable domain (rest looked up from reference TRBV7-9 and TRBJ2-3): DTGVSQNPRHKITKRGQNVTFRCDPISEHNRLYWYRQTLGQGPEFLTYFQNEAQLEKSRLLSDRFSAERPKGSFSTLEIQRTEQGDSAMYLCASSPQTASDTQYFGPGTRLTVL.

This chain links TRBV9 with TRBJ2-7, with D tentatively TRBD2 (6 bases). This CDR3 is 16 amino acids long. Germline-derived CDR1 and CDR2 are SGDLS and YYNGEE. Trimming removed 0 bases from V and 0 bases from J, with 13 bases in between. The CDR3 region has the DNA TGTGCCAGCAGCGTAGGGCGGGACGTGAGCTCCTACGAGCAGTACTTC. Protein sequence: CASSVGRDVSSYEQYF.

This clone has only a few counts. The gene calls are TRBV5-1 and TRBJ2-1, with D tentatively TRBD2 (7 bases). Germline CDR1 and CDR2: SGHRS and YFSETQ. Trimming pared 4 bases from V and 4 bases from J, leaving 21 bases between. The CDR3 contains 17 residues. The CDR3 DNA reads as TGCGCCAGCAGCCCCCTCATTTCGGGGGGCGAGTACAATGAGCAGTTCTTC. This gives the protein CASSPLISGGEYNEQFF.

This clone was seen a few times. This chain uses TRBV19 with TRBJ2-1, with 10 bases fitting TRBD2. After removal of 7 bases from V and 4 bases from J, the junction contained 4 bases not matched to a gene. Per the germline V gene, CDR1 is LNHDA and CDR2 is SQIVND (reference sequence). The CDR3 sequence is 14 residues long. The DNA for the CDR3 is TGTGCCAGTAAAGGACTAGCGGAGTACAATGAGCAGTTCTTC. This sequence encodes CASKGLAEYNEQFF.

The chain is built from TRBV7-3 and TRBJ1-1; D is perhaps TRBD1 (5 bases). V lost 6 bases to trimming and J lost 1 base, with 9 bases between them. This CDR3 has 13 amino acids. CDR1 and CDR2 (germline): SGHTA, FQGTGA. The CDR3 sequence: CASSFQGNTEAFF. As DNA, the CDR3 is TGTGCCAGCAGTTTCCAGGGGAACACTGAAGCTTTCTTT. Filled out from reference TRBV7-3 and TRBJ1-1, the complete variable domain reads GAGVSQTPSNKVTEKGKYVELRCDPISGHTALYWYRQSLGQGPEFLIYFQGTGAADDSGLPNDRFFAVRPEGSVSTLKIQRTERGDSAVYLCASSFQGNTEAFFGQGTRLTVV.

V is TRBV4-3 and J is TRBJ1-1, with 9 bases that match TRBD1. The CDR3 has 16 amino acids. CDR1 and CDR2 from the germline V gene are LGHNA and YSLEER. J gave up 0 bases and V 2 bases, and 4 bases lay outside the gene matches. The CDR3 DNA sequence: TGCGCCAGCAGCCAAAACAGGGGGCTGATGAACACTGAAGCTTTCTTT. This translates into CASSQNRGLMNTEAFF.

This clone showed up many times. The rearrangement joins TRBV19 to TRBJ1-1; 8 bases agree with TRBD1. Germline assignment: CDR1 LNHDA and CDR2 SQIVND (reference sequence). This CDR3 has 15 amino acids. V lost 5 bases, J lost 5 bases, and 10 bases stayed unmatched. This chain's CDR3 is CASSSTTGERTEAFF. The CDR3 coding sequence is TGTGCCAGTAGTTCAACGACAGGGGAAAGAACTGAAGCTTTCTTT.

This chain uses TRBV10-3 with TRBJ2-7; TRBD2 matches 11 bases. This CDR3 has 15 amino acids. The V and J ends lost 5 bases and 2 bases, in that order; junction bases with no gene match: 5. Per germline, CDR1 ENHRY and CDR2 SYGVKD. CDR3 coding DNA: TGTGCCATCAGTCCGGGACTAGCGGCTCCCTACGAGCAGTACTTC. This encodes CAISPGLAAPYEQYF.

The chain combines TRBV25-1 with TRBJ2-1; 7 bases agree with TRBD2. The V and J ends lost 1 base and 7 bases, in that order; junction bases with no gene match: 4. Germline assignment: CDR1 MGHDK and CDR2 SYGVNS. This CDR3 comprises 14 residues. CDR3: CASSELGGVNEQFF. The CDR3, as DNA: TGTGCCAGCAGTGAATTGGGGGGGGTGAATGAGCAGTTCTTC.

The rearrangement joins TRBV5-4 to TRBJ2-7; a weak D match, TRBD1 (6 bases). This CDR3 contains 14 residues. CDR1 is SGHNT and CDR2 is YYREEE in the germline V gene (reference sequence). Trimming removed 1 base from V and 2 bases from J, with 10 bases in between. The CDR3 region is CASSLTGRTYEQYF. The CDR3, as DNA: TGTGCCAGCAGCTTGACAGGGCGGACCTACGAGCAGTACTTC.

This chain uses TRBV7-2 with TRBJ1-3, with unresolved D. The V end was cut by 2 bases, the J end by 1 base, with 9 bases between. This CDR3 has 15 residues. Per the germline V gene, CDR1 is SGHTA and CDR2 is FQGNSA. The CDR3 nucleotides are TGTGCCAGCAGCTTATTACCGGGGTCTGGAAACACCATATATTTT. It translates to CASSLLPGSGNTIYF.

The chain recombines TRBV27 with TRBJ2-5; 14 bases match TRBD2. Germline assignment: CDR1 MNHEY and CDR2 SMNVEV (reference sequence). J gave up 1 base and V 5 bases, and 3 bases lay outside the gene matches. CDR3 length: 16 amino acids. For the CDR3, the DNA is TGTGCCAGCAGTAGGACTAGCGGGAGGCCCCAAGAGACCCAGTACTTC. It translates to CASSRTSGRPQETQYF.

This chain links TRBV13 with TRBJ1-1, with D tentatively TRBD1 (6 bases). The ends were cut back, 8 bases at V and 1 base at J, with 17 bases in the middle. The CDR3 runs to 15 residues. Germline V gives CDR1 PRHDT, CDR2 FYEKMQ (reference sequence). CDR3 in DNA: TGTGCCAGCTCTCCCCGCGCAGGGGCGAACACTGAAGCTTTCTTT. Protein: CASSPRAGANTEAFF.

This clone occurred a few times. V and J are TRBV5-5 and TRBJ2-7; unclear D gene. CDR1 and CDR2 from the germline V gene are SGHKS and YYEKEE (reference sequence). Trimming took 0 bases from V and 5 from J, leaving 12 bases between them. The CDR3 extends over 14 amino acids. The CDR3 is CASSLEWHGNEQYF. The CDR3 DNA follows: TGTGCCAGCAGCTTGGAATGGCATGGCAACGAGCAGTACTTC.

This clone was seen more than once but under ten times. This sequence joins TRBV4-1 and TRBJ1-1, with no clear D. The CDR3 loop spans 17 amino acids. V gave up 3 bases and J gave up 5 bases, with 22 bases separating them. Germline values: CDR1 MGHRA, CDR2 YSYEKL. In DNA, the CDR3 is TGCGCCAGCAGCCACAGCGTAGGAGGCCCCAGGCGGACTGAAGCTTTCTTT. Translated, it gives CASSHSVGGPRRTEAFF.